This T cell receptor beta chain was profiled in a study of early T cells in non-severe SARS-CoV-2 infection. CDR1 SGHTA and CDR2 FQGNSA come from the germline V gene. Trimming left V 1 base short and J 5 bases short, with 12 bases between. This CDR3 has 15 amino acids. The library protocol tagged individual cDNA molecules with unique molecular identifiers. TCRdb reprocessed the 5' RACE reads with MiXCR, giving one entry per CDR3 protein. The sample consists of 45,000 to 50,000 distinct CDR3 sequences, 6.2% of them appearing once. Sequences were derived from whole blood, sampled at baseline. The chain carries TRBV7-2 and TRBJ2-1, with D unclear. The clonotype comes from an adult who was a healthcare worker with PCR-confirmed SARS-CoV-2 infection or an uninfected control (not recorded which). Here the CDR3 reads CASSLVLGLNNEQFF. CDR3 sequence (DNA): TGTGCCAGCAGCTTAGTTCTCGGATTAAACAATGAGCAGTTCTTC.